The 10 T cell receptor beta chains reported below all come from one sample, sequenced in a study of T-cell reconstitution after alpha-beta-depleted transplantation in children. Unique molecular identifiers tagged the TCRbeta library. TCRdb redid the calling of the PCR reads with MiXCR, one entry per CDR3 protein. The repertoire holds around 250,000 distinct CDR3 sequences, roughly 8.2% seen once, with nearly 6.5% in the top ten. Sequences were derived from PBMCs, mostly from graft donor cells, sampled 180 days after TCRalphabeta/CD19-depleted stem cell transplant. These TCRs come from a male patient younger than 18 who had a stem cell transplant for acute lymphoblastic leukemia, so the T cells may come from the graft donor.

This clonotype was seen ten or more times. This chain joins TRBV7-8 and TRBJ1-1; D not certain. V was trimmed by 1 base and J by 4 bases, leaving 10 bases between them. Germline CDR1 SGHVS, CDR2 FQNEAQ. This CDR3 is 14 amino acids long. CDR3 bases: TGTGCCAGCAGCTTAGGAGGTGGAGGCACTGAAGCTTTCTTT. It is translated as CASSLGGGGTEAFF.

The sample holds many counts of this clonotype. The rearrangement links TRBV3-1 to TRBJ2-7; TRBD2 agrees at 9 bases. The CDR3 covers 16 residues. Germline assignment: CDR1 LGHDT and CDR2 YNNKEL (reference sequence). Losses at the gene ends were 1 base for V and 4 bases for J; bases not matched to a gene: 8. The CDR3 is CASSQGALAGKYEQYF. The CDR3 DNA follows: TGTGCCAGCAGCCAAGGCGCTCTAGCGGGAAAGTACGAGCAGTACTTC.

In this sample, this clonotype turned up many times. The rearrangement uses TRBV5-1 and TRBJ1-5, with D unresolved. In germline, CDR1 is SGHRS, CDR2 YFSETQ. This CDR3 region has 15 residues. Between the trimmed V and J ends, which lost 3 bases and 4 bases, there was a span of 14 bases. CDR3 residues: CASSWAAGGNQPQHF. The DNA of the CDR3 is TGCGCCAGCAGCTGGGCGGCAGGTGGGAATCAGCCCCAGCATTTT. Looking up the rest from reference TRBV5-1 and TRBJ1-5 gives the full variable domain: KAGVTQTPRYLIKTRGQQVTLSCSPISGHRSVSWYQQTPGQGLQFLFEYFSETQRNKGNFPGRFSGRQFSNSRSEMNVSTLELGDSALYLCASSWAAGGNQPQHFGDGTRLSIL.

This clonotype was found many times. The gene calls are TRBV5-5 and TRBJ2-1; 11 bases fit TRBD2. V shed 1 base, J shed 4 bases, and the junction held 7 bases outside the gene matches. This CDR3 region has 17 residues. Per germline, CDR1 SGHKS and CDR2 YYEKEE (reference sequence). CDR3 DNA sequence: TGTGCCAGCAGCTTGCCCCTTCTAGCGGGGGGATACAATGAGCAGTTCTTC. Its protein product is CASSLPLLAGGYNEQFF.

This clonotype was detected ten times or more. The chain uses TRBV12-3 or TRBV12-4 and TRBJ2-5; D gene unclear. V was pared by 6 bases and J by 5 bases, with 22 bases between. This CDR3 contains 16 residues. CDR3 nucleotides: TGTGCCAGCAGCACAGTAGGCCTTAGAGCGATGGAGACCCAGTACTTC. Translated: CASSTVGLRAMETQYF.

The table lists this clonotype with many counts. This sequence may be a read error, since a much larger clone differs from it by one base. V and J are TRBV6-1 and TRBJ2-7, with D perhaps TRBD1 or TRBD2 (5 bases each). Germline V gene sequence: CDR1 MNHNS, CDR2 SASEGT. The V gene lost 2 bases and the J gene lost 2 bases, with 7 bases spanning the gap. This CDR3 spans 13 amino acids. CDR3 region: CASSERGPYEQYF. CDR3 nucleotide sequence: TGTGCCAGCAGTGAAAGGGGACCCTACGAGCAGTACTTC.

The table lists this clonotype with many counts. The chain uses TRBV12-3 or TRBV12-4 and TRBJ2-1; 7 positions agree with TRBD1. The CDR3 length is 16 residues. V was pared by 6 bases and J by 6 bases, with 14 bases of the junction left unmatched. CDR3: CASSTEDRRVINEQFF. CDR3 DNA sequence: TGTGCCAGCAGCACCGAGGACAGGCGGGTTATCAATGAGCAGTTCTTC.

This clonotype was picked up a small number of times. The CDR3 reads CSARASDRGEAAETQYF. The CDR3 DNA follows: TGCAGTGCTCGTGCTTCGGACAGGGGCGAGGCTGCGGAGACCCAGTACTTC. This chain uses TRBV20-1 with TRBJ2-5; TRBD1 matches at 9 bases. The germline V gene has CDR1 DFQATT and CDR2 SNEGSKA (reference sequence). The CDR3 consists of 17 residues. Trimming at V came to 5 bases and at J to 5 bases, leaving 18 bases not matched to a gene.

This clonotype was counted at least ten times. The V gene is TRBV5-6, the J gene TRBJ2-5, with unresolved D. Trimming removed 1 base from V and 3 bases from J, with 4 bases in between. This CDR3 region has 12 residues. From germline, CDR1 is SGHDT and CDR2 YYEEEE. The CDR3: CASSLQKETQYF. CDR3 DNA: TGTGCCAGCAGCTTGCAGAAAGAGACCCAGTACTTC.

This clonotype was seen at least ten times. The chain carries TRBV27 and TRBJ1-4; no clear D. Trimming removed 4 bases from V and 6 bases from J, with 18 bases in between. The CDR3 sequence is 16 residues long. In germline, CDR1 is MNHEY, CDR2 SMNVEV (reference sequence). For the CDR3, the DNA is TGTGCCAGCAGTTCCATACCGCGGGGAGTTGATGAAAAACTGTTTTTT. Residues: CASSSIPRGVDEKLFF.